The sequence of this T cell receptor beta chain was determined in a study of identical twins. Study results and limitations: Twins showed weaker excess sharing in their beta out-of-frame sequences.

With 3 bases clipped from V and 8 bases from J, the junction kept 7 bases outside the gene matches. CDR3 length: 15 amino acids. Looked up from germline, CDR1 is LGHNT and CDR2 is FRNRAP. This clonotype has more than one count but fewer than ten. Its target is not known. TCRdb re-analysed the 5' RACE reads in MiXCR, keeping a single row per CDR3 protein. The data contain 1.5 million to 2 million distinct CDR3 sequences, 32% of them singletons. The sequence derives from a newborn girl in good health. Input material: cord blood. The chain carries TRBV12-5 and TRBJ2-1; 10 nucleotides match TRBD2. The CDR3 DNA reads as TGTGCTAGTGGTTTCGGGACTAGCGTTGGTCATGAGCAGTTCTTC. This gives the protein CASGFGTSVGHEQFF.